Each of the 8 T cell receptor beta chains below was sequenced from the same sample in a study of a mutant IDH1 vaccine in newly diagnosed glioma. The antigens these receptors bind are not known. The time point is: week 11, during vaccination. Doses consisted of 300 ug of mutant IDH1 20-mer peptide each, paired with topical imiquimod. Only in-frame clones appear in the TCRdb table, and some are missing; sequencing was by immunoSEQ multiplex PCR. Of about 110,000 clones in the sample, roughly 90% were seen once. The source was PBMCs, collected from a glioma patient whose treatment included an IDH1 peptide vaccine. The receptors were gathered from a woman in her forties or fifties with glioma.

The chain is built from TRBV19 and TRBJ2-1, with D possibly being TRBD1 or TRBD2 (5 bases each). The germline gives CDR1 LNHDA, CDR2 SQIVND (reference sequence). The CDR3 runs to 15 residues. Trimming left V 5 bases short and J 4 bases short, with 15 bases between. CDR3 in amino acids: CASSPLGANYNEQFF. The CDR3 coding sequence is TGTGCCAGTAGTCCGCTCGGGGCGAATTACAATGAGCAGTTCTTC.

This chain links TRBV2 with TRBJ2-7; 8 bases fit TRBD1. The germline V gene has CDR1 SNHLY and CDR2 FYNNEI. The CDR3 is made up of 16 amino acids. Trimming at V came to 7 bases and at J to 3 bases, leaving 14 bases not matched to a gene. The CDR3 spells CASKPVGNRGVYEQYF. CDR3 coding DNA: TGTGCCAGCAAACCGGTCGGGAACAGGGGGGTCTACGAGCAGTACTTC.

The chain carries TRBV19 and TRBJ1-1, with D perhaps matching TRBD1 (6 bases). Deletions cut 0 bases from V and 5 bases from J, with 19 bases between. The CDR3 length is 17 residues. Germline V CDR1 and CDR2: LNHDA, SQIVND (reference sequence). CDR3 DNA sequence: TGTGCCAGTAGTATAGAGGCACAGGGATTATCTTGGACTGAAGCTTTCTTT. It codes for CASSIEAQGLSWTEAFF.

This sequence joins TRBV10-3 and TRBJ1-5; TRBD1 matches 7 bases. Germline V gives CDR1 ENHRY, CDR2 SYGVKD. V lost 6 bases and J lost 5; bases outside the gene matches: 4. CDR3 length equals 13 residues. This chain's CDR3 is CAIRGQFDQPQHF. CDR3 nucleotide sequence: TGTGCCATCAGGGGACAGTTTGATCAGCCCCAGCATTTT.

The rearrangement uses TRBV9 and TRBJ2-7; TRBD2 might be the D (6 bases). Germline lookup yields CDR1 SGDLS and CDR2 YYNGEE. The V gene lost 4 bases and the J gene lost 7 bases, with 21 bases spanning the gap. CDR3 length equals 15 residues. The CDR3 DNA reads as TGTGCCAGCAGCCCACGCGCGGGACCGCTATCAGAGCAGTACTTC. Amino acid sequence: CASSPRAGPLSEQYF.

The rearrangement joins TRBV19 to TRBJ2-7, with 7 bases identical to TRBD2. The length of the CDR3 is 15 residues. V shed 3 bases, J shed 6 bases, and the junction held 11 bases outside the gene matches. The germline CDR1 and CDR2 sequences are LNHDA and SQIVND (reference sequence). In DNA, the CDR3 is TGTGCCAGTAGTATGCGACTTGGCGGGGGTCCCGAGCAGTACTTC. This encodes CASSMRLGGGPEQYF.

The chain carries TRBV6-5 and TRBJ2-6; D gene unclear. Germline V gives CDR1 MNHEY, CDR2 SVGAGI. V was cut by 4 bases and J by 0 bases, with 7 bases left in between. The CDR3 has 15 residues. CDR3 residues: CASSSPASGANVLTF. CDR3 nucleotides: TGTGCCAGCAGTTCCCCAGCCTCTGGGGCCAACGTCCTGACTTTC.

The chain uses TRBV7-6 and TRBJ2-4, with a tentative D call TRBD1 (6 bases). The CDR3 length is 17 residues. Trimming pared 4 bases from V and 1 base from J, leaving 17 bases between. Germline assignment: CDR1 SGHVS and CDR2 FNYEAQ. This chain's CDR3 is CASSSLSRGSAKNIQYF. The CDR3 nucleotides read TGTGCCAGCAGCTCCCTTAGCAGGGGTTCCGCCAAAAACATTCAGTACTTC.